The next 25 T cell receptor beta chains were all read from a single sample in a study of T cells after yellow fever vaccination (dated by TCRdb to between 2018 and 2021). The meaning of the sample's treatment or condition label: live attenuated yellow fever vaccine strain. The library was generated by 5' RACE. The reads were generated on an Illumina NovaSeq 6000. TCRdb reanalyzed the raw reads on its own, using fastp at Q25 for trimming and MiXCR for clone calling, and kept in-frame beta chains. Each CDR3 protein appears once, grouped with its most common genes and DNA. This sample has some 97,000 distinct CDR3 sequences in its table, and less than 6% of those were observed once. Roughly 39% of the sample comes from the top ten. This sample comprised CD8+ T cells sorted from PBMCs, obtained 10 days after the yellow fever booster vaccination. The receptors come from a man younger than 35 who received the YFV17D yellow fever vaccine.

At least ten counts were recorded for this clonotype. This sequence joins TRBV6-2 or TRBV6-3 and TRBJ2-5, with 7 bases matching TRBD2. The CDR3 covers 14 residues. Germline V CDR1 and CDR2: MNHEY, SVGEGT. Germline trimming cut 6 bases from V and 1 base from J; bases unmatched to any gene: 5. CDR3 coding DNA: TGTGCCAGCAGCCAAACGGGGGGCCAAGAGACCCAGTACTTC. Encoded protein: CASSQTGGQETQYF.

This clonotype was seen only a few times. The rearrangement links TRBV4-1 to TRBJ2-3, with 8 bases identical to TRBD1. Germline CDR1 reads MGHRA; CDR2 reads YSYEKL. The CDR3 covers 15 residues. With 8 bases clipped from V and 7 bases from J, the junction kept 14 bases outside the gene matches. Written as DNA, the CDR3 is TGCGCCAGCCTTCTGAGGACAGGGATGAGTAATACGCAGTATTTT. As protein: CASLLRTGMSNTQYF.

This clonotype was seen a few times. V is TRBV11-2 and J is TRBJ1-3; no reliable D call. Trimming removed 2 bases at V and 1 base at J, with 27 bases between. In germline, CDR1 is SGHAT, CDR2 FQNNGV. The CDR3 sequence is 21 residues long. CDR3 protein: CASSLSPTGVIGRVSGNTIYF. CDR3 sequence (DNA): TGTGCCAGCAGCTTATCCCCTACCGGGGTGATAGGAAGAGTTTCTGGAAACACCATATATTTT.

This clonotype was counted only a few times. Here the CDR3 DNA reads TGTGCCAGCAGCCTACTAGCGGGGGGGATGAATGAGCAGTTCTTC. Amino acid sequence: CASSLLAGGMNEQFF. J is TRBJ2-1 and V is TRBV7-3, with 13 positions matching TRBD2. The CDR3 extends over 15 amino acids. CDR1 and CDR2 from the germline V gene are SGHTA and FQGTGA. The V and J ends lost 5 bases and 7 bases, in that order; junction bases with no gene match: 5.

The sample holds a few counts of this clonotype. The gene calls are TRBV5-1 and TRBJ1-1; tentatively, D is TRBD1 (5 bases). Germline lookup yields CDR1 SGHRS and CDR2 YFSETQ. The V end was cut by 5 bases, the J end by 5 bases, with 19 bases between. This CDR3 is built from 15 residues. The DNA of the CDR3 is TGCGCCAGCAGTGGGTCCGGGACCCTGGGGACTGAAGCTTTCTTT. Translation: CASSGSGTLGTEAFF.

This clonotype was found a few times. The chain carries TRBV4-1 and TRBJ2-3; D might be TRBD2 (6 bases). Trimming took 4 bases from V and 0 from J, leaving 26 bases between them. The length of the CDR3 is 20 residues. Germline V gene sequence: CDR1 MGHRA, CDR2 YSYEKL. The CDR3 loop is CASSPPWPAGLGVSTDTQYF. The DNA of the CDR3 is TGCGCCAGCAGCCCCCCTTGGCCAGCGGGTTTGGGGGTAAGCACAGATACGCAGTATTTT.

In its sample, this clonotype was seen a few times. The chain combines TRBV4-2 with TRBJ1-1; D remains ambiguous. Germline V gene sequence: CDR1 LGHNA, CDR2 YNFKEQ. V lost 0 bases to trimming and J lost 0 bases, with 8 bases between them. The CDR3 runs 15 residues. The CDR3 here is CASSQDYSLNTEAFF. The CDR3 region has the DNA TGTGCCAGCAGCCAAGATTACAGCCTGAACACTGAAGCTTTCTTT.

This clonotype has ten or more counts. The chain has TRBV5-4 and TRBJ2-1; 10 bases map to TRBD2. The CDR3 loop spans 14 amino acids. J lost 7 bases, V lost 5 bases, and 6 bases had no gene match. Germline CDR1 is SGHNT and CDR2 is YYREEE (reference sequence). The CDR3 bases are TGTGCCAGCAGAGCGGGGGGGCGGGGGAATGAGCAGTTCTTC. Translating it yields CASRAGGRGNEQFF.

This clonotype was seen more than once but under ten times. This sequence joins TRBV6-2 or TRBV6-3 and TRBJ2-7, with a tentative D call TRBD2 (6 bases). Trimming removed 7 bases from V and 2 bases from J, with 12 bases in between. Germline V gene data show CDR1 as MNHEY and CDR2 as SVGEGT. The CDR3 consists of 13 residues. The CDR3 nucleotides read TGTGCCAGCATCGGGCGCGGGACCTACGAGCAGTACGTC. Translating gives CASIGRGTYEQYV.

The chain combines TRBV24-1 with TRBJ2-2; D gene uncertain. Trimming pared 5 bases from V and 8 bases from J, leaving 5 bases between. The CDR3 consists of 11 residues. Germline assignment: CDR1 KGHDR and CDR2 SFDVKD. CDR3 in DNA: TGTGCCACCAGTGTCCGGGGGGAGCTGTTTTTT. Protein product: CATSVRGELFF.

Only a few counts were recorded for this clonotype. The CDR3 spells CASSARDSTLNEQFF. In nucleotides, the CDR3 is TGCGCCAGCAGCGCCCGGGACTCCACCCTCAATGAGCAGTTCTTC. The rearrangement uses TRBV4-1 and TRBJ2-1; D is possibly TRBD2 (6 bases). CDR1 is MGHRA, CDR2 YSYEKL, per germline. V was cut by 5 bases and J by 6 bases, with 17 bases left in between. The CDR3 has 15 residues.

Ten or more counts support this clonotype. The rearrangement uses TRBV4-2 and TRBJ2-7; D is uncertain. Germline CDR1 is LGHNA and CDR2 is YNFKEQ. Trimming pared 0 bases from V and 4 bases from J, leaving 13 bases between. CDR3 length equals 15 residues. The CDR3 is CASSQENMGLYEQYF. The CDR3 bases are TGTGCCAGCAGCCAAGAAAATATGGGCCTTTACGAGCAGTACTTC.

This clonotype was seen ten or more times. The V gene is TRBV7-9, the J gene TRBJ2-1; 8 positions agree with TRBD1. V lost 4 bases to trimming and J lost 5 bases; unmatched junction nucleotides: 1. Germline V gives CDR1 SEHNR, CDR2 FQNEAQ (reference sequence). There are 13 residues in the CDR3. The CDR3 sequence: CASSWTGNNEQFF. CDR3 bases: TGTGCCAGCAGCTGGACAGGGAACAATGAGCAGTTCTTC.

This clonotype was picked up a small number of times. The rearrangement uses TRBV19 and TRBJ1-5; TRBD1 aligns across 9 bases. Per the germline V gene, CDR1 is LNHDA and CDR2 is SQIVND (reference sequence). V shed 10 bases and J 5 bases; nucleotides not matched to a gene: 9. This CDR3 is 14 amino acids long. For the CDR3, the DNA is TGTGCCATCGGGACAGGGACCTCTGATCAGCCCCAGCATTTT. It codes for CAIGTGTSDQPQHF.

This clonotype appeared a few times. This chain links TRBV7-2 with TRBJ2-1; 10 nucleotides agree with TRBD1. In germline, CDR1 is SGHTA, CDR2 FQGNSA. The ends lost 2 bases at V and 9 bases at J; junction bases unmatched: 4. This CDR3 is built from 14 residues. The CDR3 loop reads CASSLWDRGGEQFF. CDR3 DNA sequence: TGTGCCAGCAGCTTATGGGACAGGGGTGGTGAGCAGTTCTTC.

This clonotype was observed a few times. The CDR3 DNA reads as TGTGCCAGCAGCTTGGGGGTGGGGTACAATGAGCAGTTCTTC. Its translation: CASSLGVGYNEQFF. This chain connects TRBV5-5 to TRBJ2-1; no reliable D call. From germline, CDR1 is SGHKS and CDR2 YYEKEE (reference sequence). The CDR3 runs 14 residues. Trimming pared 0 bases from V and 4 bases from J, leaving 8 bases between.

This clonotype has more than one count but fewer than ten. The chain joins TRBV6-5 to TRBJ2-3; no clear D. Per the germline V gene, CDR1 is MNHEY and CDR2 is SVGAGI. The CDR3 loop spans 16 amino acids. V was pared by 7 bases and J by 0 bases, with 17 bases between. The CDR3 here is CASTTFGETSTDTQYF. The CDR3 nucleotides are TGTGCCAGCACAACCTTTGGAGAGACTAGCACAGATACGCAGTATTTT.

The chain is built from TRBV6-5 and TRBJ2-1; weak D call: TRBD2 (6 bases). The CDR3 totals 15 residues. The germline CDR1 and CDR2 sequences are MNHEY and SVGAGI. V was trimmed by 2 bases and J by 0 bases, leaving 8 bases between them. In nucleotides, the CDR3 is TGTGCCAGCAGTTACAGTAGCGGCTCCTACAATGAGCAGTTCTTC. The encoded protein is CASSYSSGSYNEQFF.

A few counts support this clonotype. In nucleotides, the CDR3 is TGTGCCAGCAGTCCTAGCGGGAGCACAGATACGCAGTATTTT. The encoded protein is CASSPSGSTDTQYF. This chain joins TRBV9 and TRBJ2-3; 8 nucleotides align to TRBD2. Germline CDR1 reads SGDLS; CDR2 reads YYNGEE. The CDR3 covers 14 residues. V was clipped by 5 bases and J by 0 bases; unmatched bases: 2.

V and J are TRBV7-3 and TRBJ2-1; D might be TRBD2 (7 bases). The CDR3 sequence is 16 residues long. CDR1 and CDR2 (germline): SGHTA, FQGTGA. V was shortened by 2 bases and J by 9 bases, with 20 bases between the two germline ends. The chain's CDR3 is CASSLGAGAGGGEQFF. The CDR3 coding sequence is TGTGCCAGCAGCTTAGGCGCGGGGGCCGGGGGAGGTGAGCAGTTCTTC. Together with reference TRBV7-3 and TRBJ2-1, the CDR3 gives the full variable domain: GAGVSQTPSNKVTEKGKYVELRCDPISGHTALYWYRQSLGQGPEFLIYFQGTGAADDSGLPNDRFFAVRPEGSVSTLKIQRTERGDSAVYLCASSLGAGAGGGEQFFGPGTRLTVL.

This chain connects TRBV29-1 to TRBJ2-5; D is uncertain. V shed 2 bases and J shed 2 bases, with 12 bases lying between them. The CDR3 has 14 amino acids. CDR1 and CDR2 (germline): SQVTM, ANQGSEA. The DNA for the CDR3 is TGCAGCGTTGAAAGGGATATCCCTCAAGAGACCCAGTACTTC. This encodes CSVERDIPQETQYF.

This rearrangement joins TRBV15 to TRBJ1-1, with D possibly TRBD1 on 6 matching bases. The CDR3 consists of 15 residues. Germline-derived CDR1 and CDR2 are LNHNV and YYDKDF (reference sequence). V lost 3 bases, J lost 10 bases, and 21 bases lay in between. The CDR3 loop is CATSSRTEQTDGAFF. CDR3 nucleotide sequence: TGTGCCACCAGCAGTCGGACAGAACAGACAGACGGAGCTTTCTTT.

This clonotype occurred a few times. The CDR3 reads CASSLATTEAFF. The CDR3 DNA reads TGTGCCAGCAGCTTAGCCACTACTGAAGCTTTCTTT. This chain connects TRBV11-2 to TRBJ1-1; D is unresolved. This CDR3 contains 12 residues. The germline V gene has CDR1 SGHAT and CDR2 FQNNGV. V was shortened by 1 base and J by 5 bases, with 5 bases between the two germline ends.

This clonotype was detected ten times or more. The rearrangement joins TRBV12-3 or TRBV12-4 to TRBJ2-7, with D maybe TRBD2 (7 bases). The CDR3 has 15 residues. Trimming pared 6 bases from V and 7 bases from J, leaving 22 bases between. The DNA for the CDR3 is TGTGCCAGCAGCCCGGGGGGCGGGCCTACCAGGGAGCAGTACGTC. This sequence encodes CASSPGGGPTREQYV.

This clonotype showed up many times. The rearrangement joins TRBV7-3 to TRBJ2-3; 9 bases line up with TRBD2. V dropped 2 bases and J dropped 0; count of bases not matched to a gene: 9. Germline assignment: CDR1 SGHTA and CDR2 FQGTGA. The CDR3 covers 18 residues. Here the CDR3 reads CASSLSPGSGGSTDTQYF. The CDR3 region has the DNA TGTGCCAGCAGCTTATCCCCCGGGAGCGGGGGGAGCACAGATACGCAGTATTTT.